A single sample is the source of the 28 T cell receptor beta chains below, sequenced in a study of blood T cell repertoires in COVID-19. TCRdb's table, derived via immunoSEQ multiplex PCR, lists solely in-frame clones and lacks some. The data contain around 250,000 clones, 84% of them singletons. Sequenced: PBMCs or T cells enriched from blood (not recorded which). These receptors all stem from a man between 45 and 60 years old who had recovered from COVID-19.

This clone was counted a single time. The rearrangement links TRBV12-3 or TRBV12-4 to TRBJ2-7; 12 positions agree with TRBD2. V was pared by 7 bases and J by 6 bases, with 4 bases of the junction left unmatched. This CDR3 has 13 residues. The CDR3 spells CASNLAGGPEQYF. CDR3 nucleotide sequence: TGTGCCAGCAACCTAGCGGGGGGGCCCGAGCAGTACTTC.

The chain combines TRBV29-1 with TRBJ2-2; tentatively, D is TRBD2 (6 bases). Germline V gene data show CDR1 as SQVTM and CDR2 as ANQGSEA. V was cut by 4 bases and J by 6 bases, with 12 bases left in between. The CDR3 consists of 13 residues. In DNA form, the CDR3 reads TGCAGCGTTGGGTATAGGGAGGCCGGGGAGCTGTTTTTT. Translating it yields CSVGYREAGELFF.

This clone was seen a handful of times. The gene calls are TRBV9 and TRBJ1-1, with 7 bases that match TRBD1. Unmatched junction bases numbered 9, after V lost 0 bases and J lost 7 bases. The CDR3 totals 15 residues. CDR1 and CDR2 from the germline V gene are SGDLS and YYNGEE. CDR3 sequence reads: CASSVVQGQKVEAFF. Here the CDR3 DNA reads TGTGCCAGCAGCGTAGTTCAGGGACAGAAAGTTGAAGCTTTCTTT.

This clone has a handful of counts. One junction end disagrees with the germline gene, perhaps due to a read error. The chain combines TRBV7-2 with TRBJ2-5; TRBD2 matches 11 bases. The CDR3 has 18 amino acids. CDR1 is SGHTA, CDR2 FQGNSA, per germline. CDR3 DNA sequence: TGTGCCAGCAGCCTAGCCCGAGTTAGCGGGAGGGCCACGGAGACCCAGTACTTC. Translation gives CASSLARVSGRATETQYF.

The chain recombines TRBV21-1 with TRBJ2-7; TRBD2, the table's D call, lacks a check against the DNA. TRBV21-1 constitutes a pseudogene. This CDR3 is built from 14 residues. CDR3 sequence reads: CASSPRLAGCEQYF. CDR3 nucleotide sequence: TGTGCCAGCAGCCCTCGACTAGCGGGTTGCGAGCAGTACTTC.

This clone was observed a few times. V and J are TRBV7-8 and TRBJ1-2; TRBD1 aligns across 9 bases. The CDR3 sequence is 15 residues long. The V and J ends lost 5 bases and 3 bases, in that order; junction bases with no gene match: 7. Looked up from germline, CDR1 is SGHVS and CDR2 is FQNEAQ. CDR3 bases: TGTGCCAGCAGCCCGCCCGGGACAGGGCACTATGGCTACACCTTC. Translated: CASSPPGTGHYGYTF.

V gene TRBV6-6 combines with J gene TRBJ2-1; weak D call: TRBD2 (6 bases). The CDR3 spans 15 residues. Germline V gene lookup returns CDR1 MNHNY and CDR2 SVGAGI (reference sequence). V lost 7 bases and J lost 6, with 19 bases in between. Here the CDR3 reads CASTTRGEPFNEQFF. The DNA of the CDR3 is TGTGCCAGCACCACCCGCGGGGAACCGTTCAATGAGCAGTTCTTC.

V is TRBV3-1 (or the pseudogene TRBV3-2) and J is TRBJ2-3; 8 positions agree with TRBD2. The germline gives CDR1 LGHDT, CDR2 YNNKEL (reference sequence). The CDR3 is 14 amino acids. J gave up 6 bases and V 1 base, and 3 bases lay outside the gene matches. The CDR3 DNA is TGTGCCAGCAGCCAAGCGACTAGCGAGGATACGCAGTATTTT. The encoded protein is CASSQATSEDTQYF.

The rearrangement uses TRBV29-1 and TRBJ2-3, with 9 bases that match TRBD1. Losses at the gene ends were 8 bases for V and 1 base for J; bases not matched to a gene: 4. Germline lookup yields CDR1 SQVTM and CDR2 ANQGSEA. The CDR3 totals 13 residues. In DNA form, the CDR3 reads TGCAGCACAAGGACAGGGGGCACAGATACGCAGTATTTT. Translated, it gives CSTRTGGTDTQYF.

The chain employs TRBV5-1 and TRBJ2-3, with 7 bases lining up with TRBD2. This CDR3 contains 14 residues. J lost 2 bases, V lost 7 bases, and 7 bases had no gene match. Germline loops: CDR1 SGHRS, CDR2 YFSETQ. The CDR3: CASWGLKITDTQYF. DNA for the CDR3: TGCGCCAGCTGGGGACTAAAAATCACAGATACGCAGTATTTT.

The gene calls are TRBV6-5 and TRBJ2-7; D unclear. The CDR3 totals 12 residues. The germline gives CDR1 MNHEY, CDR2 SVGAGI. Trimming left V 4 bases short and J 2 bases short, with 6 bases between. The CDR3 nucleotides read TGTGCCAGCAGTTCACTTACCTACGAGCAGTACTTC. Translated: CASSSLTYEQYF.

J is TRBJ1-2 and V is TRBV29-1, with D maybe TRBD1 (6 bases). V was clipped by 7 bases and J by 3 bases, with 18 bases between them. Germline CDR1 is SQVTM and CDR2 is ANQGSEA. The CDR3 runs 14 residues. The CDR3: CSATGTPPYYGYTF. In DNA form, the CDR3 reads TGCAGCGCTACAGGGACCCCACCCTACTATGGCTACACCTTC.

This chain joins TRBV27 and TRBJ1-6; D unresolved. Germline V CDR1 and CDR2: MNHEY, SMNVEV (reference sequence). This CDR3 has 14 amino acids. Between the trimmed V and J ends, which lost 2 bases and 7 bases, there was a span of 9 bases. The CDR3 coding sequence is TGTGCCAGCAGTTTAAGATTGGCCAATTCACCCCTCCACTTT. It codes for CASSLRLANSPLHF.

This clone has only a few counts. This sequence joins TRBV14 and TRBJ1-2; the match to TRBD1 covers 9 bases. The CDR3 contains 12 residues. J lost 9 bases, V lost 5 bases, and 4 bases had no gene match. Germline lookup yields CDR1 SGHDN and CDR2 FVKESK. CDR3 sequence (DNA): TGTGCCAGCAGCGACAGGGGGTATAGCTACACCTTC. Translating gives CASSDRGYSYTF. Looking up the rest from reference TRBV14 and TRBJ1-2 gives the full variable domain: EAGVTQFPSHSVIEKGQTVTLRCDPISGHDNLYWYRRVMGKEIKFLLHFVKESKQDESGMPNNRFLAERTGGTYSTLKVQPAELEDSGVYFCASSDRGYSYTFGSGTRLTVV.

This chain connects TRBV18 to TRBJ2-2; D uncertain. V lost 0 bases and J lost 1, with 9 bases in between. CDR1 and CDR2 from the germline V gene are KGHSH and LQKENI. This CDR3 comprises 16 residues. This CDR3 is CASSPPNPGNTGELFF. CDR3 nucleotide sequence: TGTGCCAGCTCACCACCGAACCCCGGGAACACCGGGGAGCTGTTTTTT.

The chain recombines TRBV7-2 with TRBJ1-3; D call uncertain. The CDR3 consists of 14 residues. Germline V gene lookup returns CDR1 SGHTA and CDR2 FQGNSA. V lost 1 base to trimming and J lost 4 bases, with 8 bases between them. CDR3 region: CASSLGMGGNTIYF. The CDR3 nucleotides are TGTGCCAGCAGCTTAGGAATGGGCGGAAACACCATATATTTT.

CDR3 nucleotides: TGTGCCAGCACTGGCCTCACAGATACGCAGTATTTT. Translating it yields CASTGLTDTQYF. The rearrangement uses TRBV5-8 and TRBJ2-3; D call uncertain. This CDR3 contains 12 residues. V was trimmed by 6 bases and J by 2 bases, leaving 7 bases between them. CDR1 SGHTS and CDR2 YDEGEE come from the germline V gene.

This clone was detected only a few times. The gene calls are TRBV29-1 and TRBJ2-7, with TRBD1 as a possible D gene (5 bases). Trimming pared 1 base from V and 5 bases from J, leaving 6 bases between. Germline V lookup: CDR1 SQVTM, CDR2 ANQGSEA. The CDR3 extends over 11 amino acids. The DNA of the CDR3 is TGCAGCGTTGAAGGGGGCCACGAGCAGTACTTC. It yields the protein CSVEGGHEQYF.

This chain connects TRBV27 to TRBJ1-6; D call uncertain. Germline CDR1 reads MNHEY; CDR2 reads SMNVEV (reference sequence). The CDR3 loop spans 14 amino acids. Trimming shortened V by 5 bases and J by 4 bases, and 9 bases separated the two germline ends. CDR3 sequence (DNA): TGTGCCAGCAGTCCGCGACAATATAATTCACCCCTCCACTTT. This encodes CASSPRQYNSPLHF.

This clone was counted only a few times. The rearrangement uses TRBV11-2 and TRBJ2-3; D is uncertain. From germline, CDR1 is SGHAT and CDR2 FQNNGV. The CDR3 has 15 residues. Trimming removed 3 bases from V and 3 bases from J, with 13 bases in between. CDR3 sequence reads: CASSLGSFGTDTQYF. The DNA for the CDR3 is TGTGCCAGCAGCTTGGGTAGCTTTGGAACAGATACGCAGTATTTT.

This chain joins TRBV5-6 and TRBJ2-2; 10 bases align to TRBD1. The V gene end was trimmed by 0 bases and the J gene end by 7 bases; junction bases not matched to a gene: 3. The germline gives CDR1 SGHDT, CDR2 YYEEEE. This CDR3 spans 15 amino acids. In nucleotides, the CDR3 is TGTGCCAGCAGCTTGGCGGGACAGGGGATCGGGGAGCTGTTTTTT. As protein: CASSLAGQGIGELFF.

The gene calls are TRBV11-3 and TRBJ1-2; D is uncertain. This CDR3 comprises 14 residues. V was shortened by 1 base and J by 3 bases, with 9 bases between the two germline ends. Germline CDR1 and CDR2: SGHNT and YENEEA. The CDR3 here is CASSLASGDYGYTF. CDR3 DNA: TGTGCCAGCAGCTTAGCCTCCGGGGACTATGGCTACACCTTC.

This clone was recorded only once. The rearrangement links TRBV11-2 to TRBJ2-7; TRBD2 is a possible D gene (5 bases). This CDR3 region has 14 residues. The germline V gene encodes CDR1 SGHAT and CDR2 FQNNGV. With 4 bases removed from V and 1 base from J, the gap between germline ends came to 11 bases. The CDR3 nucleotides read TGTGCCAGCAGCTCTGGACTGGTATCCTACGAGCAGTACTTC. This gives the protein CASSSGLVSYEQYF.

The V gene is TRBV5-1, the J gene TRBJ1-2; 7 nucleotides align to TRBD1. Unmatched junction bases numbered 15, after V lost 3 bases and J lost 7 bases. The germline CDR1 and CDR2 sequences are SGHRS and YFSETQ. The CDR3 has 16 amino acids. The CDR3 bases are TGCGCCAGCAGCTGGATAGGACAGGTGGAGGCTGGTGGCTACACCTTC. Translation gives CASSWIGQVEAGGYTF.

This clone was seen more than once but under ten times. The chain uses TRBV25-1 and TRBJ1-6; unclear D gene. The CDR3 is 17 amino acids. Trimming removed 4 bases at V and 0 bases at J, with 13 bases between. From germline, CDR1 is MGHDK and CDR2 SYGVNS. CDR3 DNA: TGTGCCAGCAGTGGCCCGCCCGGGAGCTCCTATAATTCACCCCTCCACTTT. Translated: CASSGPPGSSYNSPLHF.

CDR3 in amino acids: CASSSTGQGRSPLHF. The CDR3 nucleotides are TGTGCCAGCAGCTCCACCGGACAGGGGCGTTCACCCCTCCACTTT. The chain joins TRBV7-3 to TRBJ1-6, with 9 nucleotides matching TRBD1. The J segment lost 9 bases and the V segment lost 4 bases, leaving 7 bases of the junction unmatched. This CDR3 region has 15 residues. The germline V gene encodes CDR1 SGHTA and CDR2 FQGTGA.

This chain uses TRBV19 with TRBJ1-2; D might be TRBD1 (5 bases). Trimming pared 7 bases from V and 2 bases from J, leaving 11 bases between. Germline V gives CDR1 LNHDA, CDR2 SQIVND (reference sequence). CDR3 length: 13 amino acids. The CDR3 region has the DNA TGTGCCAGTAACCCGGGGGGGAACTATGGCTACACCTTC. Amino acid sequence: CASNPGGNYGYTF.

The chain links TRBV7-9 to TRBJ1-5; TRBD1 matches 7 bases. The CDR3 is made up of 14 amino acids. Trimming removed 5 bases from V and 6 bases from J; junction bases left unmatched: 7. Germline V gives CDR1 SEHNR, CDR2 FQNEAQ (reference sequence). The CDR3 region is CASSTTTGLQPQHF. CDR3 DNA sequence: TGTGCCAGCAGCACCACGACAGGGCTTCAGCCCCAGCATTTT.